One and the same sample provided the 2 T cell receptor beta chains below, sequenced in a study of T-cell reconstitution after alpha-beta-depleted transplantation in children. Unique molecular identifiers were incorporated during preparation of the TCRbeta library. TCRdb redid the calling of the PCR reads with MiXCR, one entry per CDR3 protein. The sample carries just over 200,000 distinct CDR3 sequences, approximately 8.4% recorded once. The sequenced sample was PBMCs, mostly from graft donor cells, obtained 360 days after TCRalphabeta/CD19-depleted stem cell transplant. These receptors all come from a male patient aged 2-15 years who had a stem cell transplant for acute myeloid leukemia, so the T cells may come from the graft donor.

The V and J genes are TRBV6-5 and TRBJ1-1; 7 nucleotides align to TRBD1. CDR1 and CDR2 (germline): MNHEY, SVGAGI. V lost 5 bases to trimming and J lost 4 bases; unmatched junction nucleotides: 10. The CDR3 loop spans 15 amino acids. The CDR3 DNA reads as TGTGCCAGCAGTCACAGGGGAGCTTGGGGCACTGAAGCTTTCTTT. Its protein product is CASSHRGAWGTEAFF.

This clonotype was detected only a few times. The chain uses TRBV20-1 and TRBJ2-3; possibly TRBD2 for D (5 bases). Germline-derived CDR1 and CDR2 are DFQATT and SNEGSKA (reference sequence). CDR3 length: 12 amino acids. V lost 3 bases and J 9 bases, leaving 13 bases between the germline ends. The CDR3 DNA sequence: TGCAGTGCTAGTCGGGGTCCCTGGACGCAGTATTTT. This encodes CSASRGPWTQYF.